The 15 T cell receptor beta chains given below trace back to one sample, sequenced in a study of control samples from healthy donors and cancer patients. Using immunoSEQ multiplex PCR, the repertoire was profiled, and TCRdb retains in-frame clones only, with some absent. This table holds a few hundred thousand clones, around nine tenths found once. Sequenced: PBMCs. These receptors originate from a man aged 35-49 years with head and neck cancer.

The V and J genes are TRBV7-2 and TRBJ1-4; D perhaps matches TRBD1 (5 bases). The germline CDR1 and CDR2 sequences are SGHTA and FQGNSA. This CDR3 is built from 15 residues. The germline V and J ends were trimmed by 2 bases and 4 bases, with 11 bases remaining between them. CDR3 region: CASSLSIGDNEKLFF. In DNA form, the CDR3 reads TGTGCCAGCAGCTTAAGCATAGGGGATAATGAAAAACTGTTTTTT.

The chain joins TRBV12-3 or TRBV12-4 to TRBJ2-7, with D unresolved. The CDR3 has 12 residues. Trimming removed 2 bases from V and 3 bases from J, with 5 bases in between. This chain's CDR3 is CASSLLGYEQYF. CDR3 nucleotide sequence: TGTGCCAGCAGTTTACTCGGCTACGAGCAGTACTTC.

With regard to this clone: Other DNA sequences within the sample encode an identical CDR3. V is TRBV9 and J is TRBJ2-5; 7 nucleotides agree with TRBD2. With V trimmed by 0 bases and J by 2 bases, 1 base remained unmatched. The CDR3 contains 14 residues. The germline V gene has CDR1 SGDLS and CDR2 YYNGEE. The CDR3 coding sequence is TGTGCCAGCAGCGTAGCGGGGGGACAAGAGACCCAGTACTTC. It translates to CASSVAGGQETQYF.

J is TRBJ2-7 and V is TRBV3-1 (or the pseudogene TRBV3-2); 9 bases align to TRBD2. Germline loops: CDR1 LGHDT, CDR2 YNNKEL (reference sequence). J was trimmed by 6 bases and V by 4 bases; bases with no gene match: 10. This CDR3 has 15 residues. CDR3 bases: TGTGCCAGCAGCCCCAGGCGGGAGGGCCGAGGCGAGCAGTACTTC. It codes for CASSPRREGRGEQYF.

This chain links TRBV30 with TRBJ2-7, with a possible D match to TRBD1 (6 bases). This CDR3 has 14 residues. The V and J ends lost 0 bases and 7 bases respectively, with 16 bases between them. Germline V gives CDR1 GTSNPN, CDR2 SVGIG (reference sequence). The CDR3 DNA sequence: TGTGCCTGGAGTGTTGCAGGGGCAACCGTAGAGCAGTACTTC. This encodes CAWSVAGATVEQYF.

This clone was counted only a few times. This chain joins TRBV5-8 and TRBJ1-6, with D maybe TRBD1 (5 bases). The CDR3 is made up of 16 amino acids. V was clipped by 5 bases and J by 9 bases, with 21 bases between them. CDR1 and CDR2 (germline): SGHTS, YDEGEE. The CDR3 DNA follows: TGTGCCAGCAGTTATGAAGCAGGGTATAGCGGTTCACCCCTCCACTTT. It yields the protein CASSYEAGYSGSPLHF.

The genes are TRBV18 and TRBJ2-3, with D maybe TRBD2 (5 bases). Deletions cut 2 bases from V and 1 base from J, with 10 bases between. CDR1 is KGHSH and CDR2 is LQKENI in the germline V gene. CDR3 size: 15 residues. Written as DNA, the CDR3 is TGTGCCAGCTCACCAGAGGGCCGGGGCACAGATACGCAGTATTTT. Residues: CASSPEGRGTDTQYF.

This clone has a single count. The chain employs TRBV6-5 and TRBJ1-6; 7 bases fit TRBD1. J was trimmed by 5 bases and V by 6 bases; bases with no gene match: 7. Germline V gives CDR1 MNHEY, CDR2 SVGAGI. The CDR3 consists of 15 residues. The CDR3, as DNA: TGTGCCAGCAGGGTAGGGACAGCTGATAATTCACCCCTCCACTTT. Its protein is CASRVGTADNSPLHF.

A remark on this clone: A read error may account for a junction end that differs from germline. The CDR3 protein is CGVRGGRYEQYF. Written as DNA, the CDR3 is TGCGGGGTGAGGGGAGGCCGCTACGAGCAGTACTTC. This chain uses TRBV6-5 with TRBJ2-7, with D perhaps TRBD2 (6 bases). The CDR3 contains 12 residues. The V gene's germline CDR1 is MNHEY and CDR2 SVGAGI.

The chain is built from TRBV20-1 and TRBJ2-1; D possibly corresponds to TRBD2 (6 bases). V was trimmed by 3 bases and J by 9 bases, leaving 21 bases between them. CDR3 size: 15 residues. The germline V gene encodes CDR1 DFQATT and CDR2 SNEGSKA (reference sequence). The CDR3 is CSASSAGPLRGEQFF. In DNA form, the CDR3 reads TGCAGTGCTAGTTCAGCGGGCCCCCTACGGGGTGAGCAGTTCTTC.

In DNA, the CDR3 is TGTGCCAGCAGCCCAAGCCCAGGGGGTGGGGATGAGCAGTTCTTC. Its translation is CASSPSPGGGDEQFF. The V gene is TRBV13, the J gene TRBJ2-1; 7 nucleotides align to TRBD1. After removal of 5 bases from V and 8 bases from J, the junction contained 12 bases not matched to a gene. Germline V gene sequence: CDR1 PRHDT, CDR2 FYEKMQ (reference sequence). The CDR3 contains 15 residues.

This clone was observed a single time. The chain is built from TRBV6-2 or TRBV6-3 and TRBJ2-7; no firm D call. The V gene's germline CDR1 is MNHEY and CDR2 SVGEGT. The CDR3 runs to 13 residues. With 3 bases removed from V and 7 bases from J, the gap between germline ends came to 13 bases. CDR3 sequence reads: CASSYGLTLEQYF. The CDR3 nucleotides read TGTGCCAGCAGTTATGGGCTGACCTTGGAGCAGTACTTC.

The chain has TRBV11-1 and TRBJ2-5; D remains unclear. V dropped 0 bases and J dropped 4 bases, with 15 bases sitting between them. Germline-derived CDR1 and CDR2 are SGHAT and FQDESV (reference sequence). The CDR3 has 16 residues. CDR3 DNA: TGTGCCAGCAGCTTAGCGTTTTCGGACGGCCCAGAGACCCAGTACTTC. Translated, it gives CASSLAFSDGPETQYF.

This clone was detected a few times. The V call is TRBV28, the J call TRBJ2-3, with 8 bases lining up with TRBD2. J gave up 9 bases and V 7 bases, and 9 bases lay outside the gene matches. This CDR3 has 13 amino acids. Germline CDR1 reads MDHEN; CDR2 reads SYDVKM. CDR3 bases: TGTGCCAGCACCGAGAGAGAGCGGGAGACGCAGTATTTT. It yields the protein CASTERERETQYF.

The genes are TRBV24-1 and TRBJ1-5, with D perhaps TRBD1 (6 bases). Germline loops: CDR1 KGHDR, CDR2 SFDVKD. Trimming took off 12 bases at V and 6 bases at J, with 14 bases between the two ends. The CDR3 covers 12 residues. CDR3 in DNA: TGTGCCGCCTCGACAGGTATTCAGCCCCAGCATTTT. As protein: CAASTGIQPQHF.